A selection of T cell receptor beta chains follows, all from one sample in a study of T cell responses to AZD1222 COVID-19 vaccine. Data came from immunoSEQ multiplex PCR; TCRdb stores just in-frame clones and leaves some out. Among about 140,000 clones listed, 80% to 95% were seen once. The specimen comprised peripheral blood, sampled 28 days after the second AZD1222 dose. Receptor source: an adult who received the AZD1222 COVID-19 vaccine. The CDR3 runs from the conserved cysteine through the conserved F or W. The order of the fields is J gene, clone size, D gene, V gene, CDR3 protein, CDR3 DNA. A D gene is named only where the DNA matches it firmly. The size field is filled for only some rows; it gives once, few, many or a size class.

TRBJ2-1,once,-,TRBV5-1,CASSLEVAFAYNEQFF,TGCGCCAGCAGCTTGGAAGTGGCGTTTGCTTACAATGAGCAGTTCTTC
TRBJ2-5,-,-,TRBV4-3,CASSQDWASGNQGPYF,-
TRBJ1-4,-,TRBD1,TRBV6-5,CASTGGGNEKLFF,TGTGCCAGTACAGGGGGCGGGAATGAAAAACTGTTTTTT
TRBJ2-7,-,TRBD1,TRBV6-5,CASRAGQAYEQYF,TGTGCCAGCAGGGCGGGACAGGCCTACGAGCAGTACTTC
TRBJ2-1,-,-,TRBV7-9,CASSPDSRFNEQFF,TGTGCCAGCAGCCCCGATTCAAGGTTCAATGAGCAGTTCTTC
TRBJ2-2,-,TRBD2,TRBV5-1,CASSGGLAVNTGELFF,TGCGCCAGCAGCGGCGGACTAGCGGTCAACACCGGGGAGCTGTTTTTT
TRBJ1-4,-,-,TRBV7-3,CASSLTGPNEKLFF,TGTGCCAGCAGCTTAACAGGCCCTAATGAAAAACTGTTTTTT
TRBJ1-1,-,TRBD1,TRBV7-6,CASSPGQGRFRDTEAFF,TGTGCCAGCAGCCCCGGACAGGGAAGGTTTCGGGACACTGAAGCTTTCTTT
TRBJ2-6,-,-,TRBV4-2,CASSHVSSGANVLTF,TGTGCCAGCAGCCACGTCAGCTCTGGGGCCAACGTCCTGACTTTC
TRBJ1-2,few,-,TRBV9,CASSLRADYGYTF,TGTGCCAGCAGTCTTAGGGCGGATTATGGCTACACCTTC
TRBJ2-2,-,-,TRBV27,CASSFPEFRRPGELFF,TGTGCCAGCAGTTTCCCTGAATTTAGGCGCCCGGGGGAGCTGTTTTTT
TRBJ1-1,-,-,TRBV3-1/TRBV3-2,CASSQDGGVSMNTEAFF,TGTGCCAGCAGCCAAGACGGCGGGGTCTCCATGAACACTGAAGCTTTCTTT
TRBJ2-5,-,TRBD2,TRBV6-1,CASSEGTSGGQETQYF,TGTGCCAGCAGTGAGGGGACTAGCGGGGGGCAAGAGACCCAGTACTTC
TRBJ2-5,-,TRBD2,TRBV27,CASSSNLGLAGGETQYF,TGTGCCAGCAGTTCCAACTTAGGACTAGCGGGGGGAGAGACCCAGTACTTC
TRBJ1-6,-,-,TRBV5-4,CASSLASGLMPLPLHF,TGTGCCAGCAGCTTGGCCTCGGGTCTGATGCCCCTACCCCTCCACTTT
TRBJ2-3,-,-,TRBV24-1,CATSDARDTDTQYF,TGTGCCACCAGTGACGCCAGAGACACAGATACGCAGTATTTT
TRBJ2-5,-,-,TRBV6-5,CASRSSVVETQYF,TGTGCCAGCAGGTCTAGCGTCGTAGAGACCCAGTACTTC
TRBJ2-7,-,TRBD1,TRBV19,CASSKDRGPYEQYF,TGTGCCAGTAGTAAAGACAGGGGCCCCTACGAGCAGTACTTC
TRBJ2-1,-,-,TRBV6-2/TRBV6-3,CASSYGTRSSYNEQFF,TGTGCCAGCAGTTACGGTACTCGATCATCGTACAATGAGCAGTTCTTC
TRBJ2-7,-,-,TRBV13,CASSSSGEQYF,TGTGCCAGCAGCTCATCCGGAGAGCAGTACTTC
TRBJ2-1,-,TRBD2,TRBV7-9,CASSLARASGDYNEQFF,TGTGCCAGCAGCTTAGCGCGGGCTAGCGGAGATTACAATGAGCAGTTCTTC
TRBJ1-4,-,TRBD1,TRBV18,CASSLGQDNEKLFF,TGTGCCAGCTCACTCGGACAGGATAATGAAAAACTGTTTTTT
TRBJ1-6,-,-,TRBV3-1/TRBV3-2,CASSHGTQPGNSPLHF,TGTGCCAGCAGCCATGGGACTCAACCTGGGAATTCACCCCTCCACTTT
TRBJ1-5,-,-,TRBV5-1,CASRQTPNQPQHF,TGCGCCAGCAGACAGACGCCCAATCAGCCCCAGCATTTT
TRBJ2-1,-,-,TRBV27,CASSFPWARGNEQFF,TGTGCCAGCAGTTTCCCTTGGGCGAGGGGCAATGAGCAGTTCTTC
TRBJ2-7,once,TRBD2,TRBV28,CASSFGTTPYEQYF,TGTGCCAGCAGTTTCGGGACTACCCCCTACGAGCAGTACTTC